One and the same sample provided the 29 T cell receptor beta chains below, sequenced in a study of blood T cell repertoires in COVID-19. Generated by immunoSEQ multiplex PCR, the TCRdb table keeps only in-frame clones and is missing some. Of 250,000 to 300,000 clones in the sample, about four fifths were seen once. The sequenced sample was peripheral blood. The origin of the receptors is a woman aged 60-75 years with active or convalescent COVID-19.

The sample holds a few counts of this clone. The CDR3 loop is CASSYPDTQYF. The CDR3 DNA follows: TGTGCCAGCAGTTATCCGGATACGCAGTATTTT. This chain joins TRBV6-2 or TRBV6-3 and TRBJ2-3; D is unresolved. Trimming stripped 3 bases from V and 6 bases from J, with 4 bases between. This CDR3 is built from 11 residues. Germline values: CDR1 MNHEY, CDR2 SVGEGT.

This sequence joins TRBV5-4 and TRBJ1-5; the D is unclear. This CDR3 is built from 14 residues. The V and J ends lost 3 bases and 4 bases respectively, with 11 bases between them. Germline V gives CDR1 SGHNT, CDR2 YYREEE (reference sequence). The DNA for the CDR3 is TGTGCCAGCAGCTCAAAGAAGCAAAATCAGCCCCAGCATTTT. Its translation: CASSSKKQNQPQHF.

This chain connects TRBV19 to TRBJ1-2; D gene ambiguous. CDR1 is LNHDA and CDR2 is SQIVND in the germline V gene (reference sequence). Deletions cut 4 bases from V and 4 bases from J, with 13 bases between. CDR3 length: 14 residues. The CDR3 reads CASSSRQAIYGYTF. In DNA, the CDR3 is TGTGCCAGTAGTAGCCGGCAGGCGATCTATGGCTACACCTTC.

This clone was observed a handful of times. The chain carries TRBV19 and TRBJ1-1; D is perhaps TRBD1 (5 bases). This CDR3 comprises 16 residues. CDR1 and CDR2 (germline): LNHDA, SQIVND (reference sequence). V lost 3 bases and J lost 7, with 21 bases in between. Here the CDR3 reads CASSIGVEGPALEAFF. CDR3 bases: TGTGCCAGTAGTATCGGTGTGGAGGGACCCGCCCTTGAAGCTTTCTTT. Full variable domain (remainder filled in from reference TRBV19 and TRBJ1-1): DGGITQSPKYLFRKEGQNVTLSCEQNLNHDAMYWYRQDPGQGLRLIYYSQIVNDFQKGDIAEGYSVSREKKESFPLTVTSAQKNPTAFYLCASSIGVEGPALEAFFGQGTRLTVV.

V usage is TRBV3-1 (or the pseudogene TRBV3-2) and J usage is TRBJ1-1; TRBD1 is a possible D gene (5 bases). Germline V CDR1 and CDR2: LGHDT, YNNKEL (reference sequence). Trimming cost V 3 bases and J 0 bases, with 14 bases left between them. The CDR3 loop spans 16 amino acids. This CDR3 is CASSHGPGGVNTEAFF. CDR3 nucleotides: TGTGCCAGCAGCCACGGCCCCGGGGGAGTGAACACTGAAGCTTTCTTT.

CDR3 residues: CASSPVSTSTDTQYF. In DNA, the CDR3 is TGTGCCAGCTCCCCGGTGAGCACTAGCACAGATACGCAGTATTTT. The V call is TRBV18, the J call TRBJ2-3, with D unclear. V lost 6 bases and J lost 0, with 13 bases in between. Germline V CDR1 and CDR2: KGHSH, LQKENI. This CDR3 has 15 residues.

The rearrangement uses TRBV5-1 and TRBJ2-3, with a weak D call TRBD1 (6 bases). Germline lookup yields CDR1 SGHRS and CDR2 YFSETQ. The CDR3 has 16 amino acids. Deletions cut 4 bases from V and 4 bases from J, with 19 bases between. The CDR3 DNA is TGCGCCAGCAGCCTGGACGGGACAATGGGGGCAGATACGCAGTATTTT. This encodes CASSLDGTMGADTQYF.

The rearrangement joins TRBV19 to TRBJ1-5; D is uncertain. This CDR3 has 12 amino acids. Germline V CDR1 and CDR2: LNHDA, SQIVND (reference sequence). V lost 5 bases and J lost 4, with 6 bases in between. CDR3 in amino acids: CASSFLNQPQHF. The CDR3 DNA reads TGTGCCAGTAGTTTCCTTAATCAGCCCCAGCATTTT.

V is TRBV5-4 and J is TRBJ1-1, with D uncertain. V was pared by 2 bases and J by 5 bases, with 10 bases between. CDR3 length: 13 residues. Looked up from germline, CDR1 is SGHNT and CDR2 is YYREEE (reference sequence). DNA of the CDR3: TGTGCCAGCAGCTTCGCGGGCGGGACTGAAGCTTTCTTT. Translating it yields CASSFAGGTEAFF.

The chain employs TRBV11-3 and TRBJ2-5, with D tentatively TRBD1 (6 bases). The V end lost 1 base, the J end lost 2 bases, and 14 bases lay between the germline ends. Germline V gene sequence: CDR1 SGHNT, CDR2 YENEEA. There are 16 residues in the CDR3. The CDR3 DNA sequence: TGTGCCAGCAGCTTAGGTCAGGGGAGAGGTCAAGAGACCCAGTACTTC. Translated: CASSLGQGRGQETQYF.

J is TRBJ2-7 and V is TRBV3-1 (or the pseudogene TRBV3-2); 8 bases are a match to TRBD1. Germline CDR1 reads LGHDT; CDR2 reads YNNKEL (reference sequence). The CDR3 runs to 13 residues. J was trimmed by 7 bases and V by 4 bases; bases with no gene match: 6. CDR3 nucleotides: TGTGCCAGCAGCCGGGCAGGGGGCTGGGAGCAGTACTTC. Amino acids: CASSRAGGWEQYF.

The genes are TRBV15 and TRBJ2-7, with 9 positions matching TRBD1. Germline trimming cut 1 base from V and 3 bases from J; bases unmatched to any gene: 4. The CDR3 covers 15 residues. Germline CDR1 LNHNV, CDR2 YYDKDF (reference sequence). CDR3 nucleotide sequence: TGTGCCACCAGCAGAGGAACAGGGGGCGGCTACGAGCAGTACTTC. This gives the protein CATSRGTGGGYEQYF.

The gene calls are TRBV7-3 and TRBJ2-2, with D unresolved. The CDR3 sequence is 15 residues long. Germline V lookup: CDR1 SGHTA, CDR2 FQGTGA. Trimming took off 3 bases at V and 3 bases at J, with 11 bases between the two ends. The CDR3 DNA follows: TGTGCCAGCAGCTTTAGTGGGCTATACACCGGGGAGCTGTTTTTT. This translates into CASSFSGLYTGELFF.

The chain joins TRBV12-3 or TRBV12-4 to TRBJ1-1; D uncertain. This CDR3 region has 12 residues. The germline V and J ends were trimmed by 3 bases and 5 bases, with 7 bases remaining between them. CDR3 DNA: TGTGCCAGCAGTTTTCCAGTGACTGAAGCTTTCTTT. Residues: CASSFPVTEAFF.

V gene TRBV19 combines with J gene TRBJ2-7, with 7 bases matching TRBD2. This CDR3 is 11 amino acids long. V lost 5 bases, J lost 5 bases, and 0 bases stayed unmatched. CDR1 is LNHDA, CDR2 SQIVND, per germline (reference sequence). CDR3 in amino acids: CASSAGDEQYF. The CDR3 DNA reads as TGTGCCAGTAGTGCGGGGGACGAGCAGTACTTC.

This chain uses TRBV10-2 with TRBJ2-1; no clear D gene. The V end lost 6 bases, the J end lost 10 bases, and 7 bases lay between the germline ends. The CDR3 is made up of 10 amino acids. CDR1 is WSHSY and CDR2 is SAAADI in the germline V gene. The CDR3 sequence: CASRLQEQFF. The CDR3 DNA reads TGCGCCAGCAGGCTGCAGGAGCAGTTCTTC.

This clone appeared a few times. This rearrangement joins TRBV7-9 to TRBJ1-2; possibly TRBD1 for D (6 bases). CDR1 and CDR2 (germline): SEHNR, FQNEAQ (reference sequence). V was pared by 3 bases and J by 5 bases, with 16 bases between. This CDR3 contains 15 residues. The CDR3 sequence: CASSLAGARGYGYTF. CDR3 in DNA: TGTGCCAGCAGCTTGGCGGGGGCCAGGGGATATGGCTACACCTTC.

V gene TRBV4-1 combines with J gene TRBJ1-5; no firm D call. The length of the CDR3 is 16 residues. Germline loops: CDR1 MGHRA, CDR2 YSYEKL. Deletions cut 1 base from V and 4 bases from J, with 14 bases between. The DNA of the CDR3 is TGCGCCAGCAGCCAAGCCTCACAGAGACCAAATCAGCCCCAGCATTTT. Its translation: CASSQASQRPNQPQHF.

The J gene is TRBJ1-2, the V gene TRBV5-1; 8 nucleotides match TRBD1. Germline V gene data show CDR1 as SGHRS and CDR2 as YFSETQ. CDR3 length equals 16 residues. After removal of 4 bases from V and 1 base from J, the junction contained 9 bases not matched to a gene. In DNA, the CDR3 is TGCGCCAGCAGCGAACCGACGACAGGGGATAACTATGGCTACACCTTC. It yields the protein CASSEPTTGDNYGYTF.

The rearrangement joins TRBV2 to TRBJ1-2; 9 bases map to TRBD1. V lost 4 bases, J lost 3 bases, and 6 bases stayed unmatched. This CDR3 has 15 amino acids. Germline CDR1 reads SNHLY; CDR2 reads FYNNEI. The CDR3 nucleotides are TGTGCCAGCAGTGTCCGGGACAGGGCGGACTATGGCTACACCTTC. It codes for CASSVRDRADYGYTF.

This rearrangement joins TRBV7-9 to TRBJ2-2; 8 bases match TRBD1. The CDR3 runs to 17 residues. Germline V CDR1 and CDR2: SEHNR, FQNEAQ (reference sequence). The J segment lost 6 bases and the V segment lost 2 bases, leaving 11 bases of the junction unmatched. For the CDR3, the DNA is TGTGCCAGCAGCTTACCCTGGACAGGGAGTAAGTCCGGGGAGCTGTTTTTT. Translation: CASSLPWTGSKSGELFF.

The V call is TRBV30, the J call TRBJ2-5, with D uncertain. The CDR3 runs to 11 residues. CDR1 GTSNPN and CDR2 SVGIG come from the germline V gene (reference sequence). Deletions cut 2 bases from V and 4 bases from J, with 5 bases between. The CDR3 region is CAWSYGETQYF. Written as DNA, the CDR3 is TGTGCCTGGAGTTACGGAGAGACCCAGTACTTC.

This sequence joins TRBV5-4 and TRBJ1-6, with 7 positions matching TRBD1. With V trimmed by 0 bases and J by 11 bases, 8 bases remained unmatched. This CDR3 comprises 15 residues. The germline CDR1 and CDR2 sequences are SGHNT and YYREEE (reference sequence). The CDR3 is CASSLGGQVKTPLHF. DNA for the CDR3: TGTGCCAGCAGCTTGGGAGGACAGGTTAAAACACCCCTCCACTTT.

The chain has TRBV19 and TRBJ1-1, with D maybe TRBD1 (5 bases). CDR1 and CDR2 (germline): LNHDA, SQIVND (reference sequence). The V and J ends lost 3 bases and 4 bases respectively, with 12 bases between them. This CDR3 contains 14 residues. CDR3 nucleotides: TGTGCCAGTAGTATTATTTCCAGGGTCACTGAAGCTTTCTTT. Translated: CASSIISRVTEAFF.

V usage is TRBV27 and J usage is TRBJ1-1; no reliable D call. V was shortened by 8 bases and J by 3 bases, with 16 bases between the two germline ends. This CDR3 is 14 amino acids long. The germline gives CDR1 MNHEY, CDR2 SMNVEV (reference sequence). The CDR3 loop reads CASRFGDRDTEAFF. The CDR3 bases are TGTGCCAGCCGATTTGGCGATCGGGACACTGAAGCTTTCTTT.

A remark on this clone: Other DNA sequences within the sample encode an identical CDR3. This chain links TRBV19 with TRBJ1-5; D is uncertain. The V end lost 2 bases, the J end lost 4 bases, and 6 bases lay between the germline ends. The CDR3 has 13 residues. Germline V CDR1 and CDR2: LNHDA, SQIVND (reference sequence). The CDR3 sequence: CASSIRGNQPQHF. The CDR3 coding sequence is TGTGCCAGTAGTATACGCGGTAATCAGCCCCAGCATTTT.

CDR3 coding DNA: TGTGCCAGCAGTTCGGGGACAGCCTCCTACGAGCAGTACTTC. Amino acids: CASSSGTASYEQYF. The genes are TRBV6-2 or TRBV6-3 and TRBJ2-7; 7 bases match TRBD1. Germline-derived CDR1 and CDR2 are MNHEY and SVGEGT. The trim removed 4 bases at V and 0 bases at J, leaving 3 bases unmatched. The CDR3 extends over 14 amino acids.

The chain couples TRBV6-2 or TRBV6-3 to TRBJ1-2; no clear D. The CDR3 totals 15 residues. The germline CDR1 and CDR2 sequences are MNHEY and SVGEGT. Between the trimmed V and J ends, which lost 2 bases and 4 bases, there was a span of 14 bases. CDR3 in amino acids: CASSYGRREAYGYTF. CDR3 nucleotide sequence: TGTGCCAGCAGTTACGGAAGGCGGGAGGCCTATGGCTACACCTTC.

V and J are TRBV4-1 and TRBJ1-2, with 8 bases that match TRBD1. Germline assignment: CDR1 MGHRA and CDR2 YSYEKL. J gave up 8 bases and V 2 bases, and 7 bases lay outside the gene matches. The CDR3 totals 14 residues. The CDR3 bases are TGCGCCAGCAGCCAACCGGGACAGGCAAGCGGCTACACCTTC. It translates to CASSQPGQASGYTF.